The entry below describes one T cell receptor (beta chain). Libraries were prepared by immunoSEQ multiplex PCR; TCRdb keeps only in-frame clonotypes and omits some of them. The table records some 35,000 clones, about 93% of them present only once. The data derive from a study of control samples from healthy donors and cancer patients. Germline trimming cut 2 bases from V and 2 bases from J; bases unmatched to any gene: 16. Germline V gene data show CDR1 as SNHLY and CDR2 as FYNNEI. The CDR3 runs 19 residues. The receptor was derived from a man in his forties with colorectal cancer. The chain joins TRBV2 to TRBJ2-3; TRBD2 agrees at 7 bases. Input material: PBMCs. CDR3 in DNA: TGTGCCAGCAGTGAACCCGCAGCGGGGCCCCAGCTAGTCACAGATACGCAGTATTTT. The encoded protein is CASSEPAAGPQLVTDTQYF.